This TCR beta chain came from a study of OX40 agonist ivuxolimab in advanced cancers. Overall study context: Patients were dosed intravenously with ivuxolimab at 0.01 to 10 mg/kg every 2 weeks.

This CDR3 contains 15 residues. V trimming: 2 bases; J trimming: 4 bases; junction bases outside the gene matches: 4. Germline lookup yields CDR1 SGHTA and CDR2 FQGTGA. The method was immunoSEQ multiplex PCR; TCRdb's version includes in-frame clones alone and lacks a portion of them. In the table there are 70,000 to 90,000 clones, 89% of which are singletons. This sequence joins TRBV7-3 and TRBJ2-3, with TRBD2 identical over 9 bases. The material was CD4+ or CD8+ T cells sorted from blood, obtained in a trial of the OX40 agonist ivuxolimab. The source of this sequence is an adult with an advanced solid tumor such as melanoma, head and neck, liver or kidney cancer. The CDR3 coding sequence is TGTGCCAGCAGCTTACAAGCGGGAGGAGCAGATACGCAGTATTTT. It translates to CASSLQAGGADTQYF.